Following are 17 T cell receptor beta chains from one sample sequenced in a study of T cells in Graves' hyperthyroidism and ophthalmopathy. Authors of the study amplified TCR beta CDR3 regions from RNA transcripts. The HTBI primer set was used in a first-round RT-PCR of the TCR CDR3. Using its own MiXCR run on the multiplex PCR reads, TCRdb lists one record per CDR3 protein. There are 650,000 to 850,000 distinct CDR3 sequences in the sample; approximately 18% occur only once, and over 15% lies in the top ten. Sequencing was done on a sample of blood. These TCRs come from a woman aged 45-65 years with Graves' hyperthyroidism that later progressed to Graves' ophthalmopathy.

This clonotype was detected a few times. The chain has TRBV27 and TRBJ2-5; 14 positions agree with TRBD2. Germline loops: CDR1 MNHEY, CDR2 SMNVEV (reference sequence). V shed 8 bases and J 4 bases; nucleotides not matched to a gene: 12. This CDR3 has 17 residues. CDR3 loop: CASGRWTSGGSRETQYF. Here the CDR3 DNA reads TGTGCCAGCGGACGATGGACTAGCGGGGGGAGCCGAGAGACCCAGTACTTC.

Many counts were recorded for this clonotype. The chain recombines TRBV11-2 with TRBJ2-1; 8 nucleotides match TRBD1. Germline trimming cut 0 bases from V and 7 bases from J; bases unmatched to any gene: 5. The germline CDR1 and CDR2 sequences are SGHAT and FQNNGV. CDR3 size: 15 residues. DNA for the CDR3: TGTGCCAGCAGCTTAGATCAGGACAGGGCAAATGAGCAGTTCTTC. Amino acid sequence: CASSLDQDRANEQFF.

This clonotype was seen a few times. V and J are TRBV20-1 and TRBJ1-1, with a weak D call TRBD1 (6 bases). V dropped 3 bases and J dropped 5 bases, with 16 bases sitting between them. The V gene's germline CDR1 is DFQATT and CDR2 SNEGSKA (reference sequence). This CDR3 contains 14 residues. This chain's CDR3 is CSASPRGEATEAFF. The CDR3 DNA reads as TGCAGTGCTAGTCCTAGGGGGGAGGCAACTGAAGCTTTCTTT.

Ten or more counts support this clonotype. This CDR3 is CSARGDRGEQFF. CDR3 in DNA: TGCAGTGCTAGAGGGGACAGGGGTGAGCAGTTCTTC. J is TRBJ2-1 and V is TRBV20-1; 10 nucleotides line up with TRBD1. The CDR3 is 12 residues long. Trimming cost V 1 base and J 9 bases; bases outside gene matches: 0. Germline CDR1 and CDR2: DFQATT and SNEGSKA (reference sequence).

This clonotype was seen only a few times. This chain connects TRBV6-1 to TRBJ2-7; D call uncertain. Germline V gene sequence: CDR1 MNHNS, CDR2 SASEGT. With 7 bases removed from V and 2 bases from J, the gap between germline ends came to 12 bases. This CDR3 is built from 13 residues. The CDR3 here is CASTPAPTYEQYF. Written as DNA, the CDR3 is TGTGCCAGCACTCCGGCCCCCACCTACGAGCAGTACTTC.

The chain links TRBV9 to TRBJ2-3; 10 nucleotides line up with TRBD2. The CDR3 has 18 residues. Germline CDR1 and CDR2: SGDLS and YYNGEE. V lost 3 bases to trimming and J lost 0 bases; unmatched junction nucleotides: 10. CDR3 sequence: CASSASLAGAPSTDTQYF. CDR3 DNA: TGTGCCAGCAGCGCTTCCCTAGCGGGGGCACCTAGCACAGATACGCAGTATTTT.

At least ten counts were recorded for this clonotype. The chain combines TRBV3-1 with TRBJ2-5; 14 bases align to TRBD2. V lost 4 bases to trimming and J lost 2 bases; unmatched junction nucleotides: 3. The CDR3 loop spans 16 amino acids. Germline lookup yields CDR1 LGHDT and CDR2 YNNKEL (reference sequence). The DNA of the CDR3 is TGTGCCAGCAGCCGCGGACTAGCGGGGGGACAAGAGACCCAGTACTTC. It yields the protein CASSRGLAGGQETQYF.

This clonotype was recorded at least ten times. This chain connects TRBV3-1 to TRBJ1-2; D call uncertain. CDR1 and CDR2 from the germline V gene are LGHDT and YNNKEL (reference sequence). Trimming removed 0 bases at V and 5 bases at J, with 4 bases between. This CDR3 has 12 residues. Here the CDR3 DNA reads TGTGCCAGCAGCCAAGATTATTATGGCTACACCTTC. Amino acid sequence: CASSQDYYGYTF.

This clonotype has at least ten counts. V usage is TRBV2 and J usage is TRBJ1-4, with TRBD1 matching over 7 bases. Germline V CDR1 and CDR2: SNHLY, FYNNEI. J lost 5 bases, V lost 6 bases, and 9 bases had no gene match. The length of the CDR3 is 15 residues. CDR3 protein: CASRADREGNEKLFF. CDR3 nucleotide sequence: TGTGCCAGCAGAGCCGACAGGGAAGGCAATGAAAAACTGTTTTTT.

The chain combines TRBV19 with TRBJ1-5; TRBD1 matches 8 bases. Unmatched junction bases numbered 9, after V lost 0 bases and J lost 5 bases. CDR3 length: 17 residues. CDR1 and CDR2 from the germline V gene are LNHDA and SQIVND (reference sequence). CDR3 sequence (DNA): TGTGCCAGTAGTATAGATCGAGGTGGGACAGGACATCAGCCCCAGCATTTT. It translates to CASSIDRGGTGHQPQHF.

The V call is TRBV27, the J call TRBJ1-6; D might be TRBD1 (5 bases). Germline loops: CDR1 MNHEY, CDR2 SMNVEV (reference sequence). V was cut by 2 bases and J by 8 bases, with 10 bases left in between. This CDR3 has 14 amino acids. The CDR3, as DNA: TGTGCCAGCAGTTTAGGGGGGGGGGATTCACCCCTCCACTTT. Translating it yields CASSLGGGDSPLHF.

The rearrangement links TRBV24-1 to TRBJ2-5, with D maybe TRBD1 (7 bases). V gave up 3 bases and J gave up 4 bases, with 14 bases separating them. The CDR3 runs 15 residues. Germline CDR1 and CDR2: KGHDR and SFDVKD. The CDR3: CATSDPGTAGETQYF. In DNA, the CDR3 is TGTGCCACCAGTGATCCTGGGACAGCGGGAGAGACCCAGTACTTC.

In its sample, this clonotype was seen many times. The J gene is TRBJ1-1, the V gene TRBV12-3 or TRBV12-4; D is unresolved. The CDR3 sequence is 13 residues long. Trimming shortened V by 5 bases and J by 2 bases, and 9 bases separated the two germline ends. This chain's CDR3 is CASSGRRNTEAFF. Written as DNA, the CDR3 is TGTGCCAGCAGTGGACGGAGAAACACTGAAGCTTTCTTT.

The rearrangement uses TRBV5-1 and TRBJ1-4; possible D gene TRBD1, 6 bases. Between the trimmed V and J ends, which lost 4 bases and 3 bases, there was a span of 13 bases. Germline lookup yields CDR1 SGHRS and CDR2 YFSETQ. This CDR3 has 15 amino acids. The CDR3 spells CASSPYRAANEKLFF. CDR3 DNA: TGCGCCAGCAGCCCGTACAGGGCGGCTAATGAAAAACTGTTTTTT.

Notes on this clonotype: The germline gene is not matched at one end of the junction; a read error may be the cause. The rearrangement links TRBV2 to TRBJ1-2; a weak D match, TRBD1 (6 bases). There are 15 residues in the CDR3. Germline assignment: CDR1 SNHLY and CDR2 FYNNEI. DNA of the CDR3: TGCGCCAGCAGCCAAGTACCGGACAGTCCCTATGGCTACACCTTC. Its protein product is CASSQVPDSPYGYTF.

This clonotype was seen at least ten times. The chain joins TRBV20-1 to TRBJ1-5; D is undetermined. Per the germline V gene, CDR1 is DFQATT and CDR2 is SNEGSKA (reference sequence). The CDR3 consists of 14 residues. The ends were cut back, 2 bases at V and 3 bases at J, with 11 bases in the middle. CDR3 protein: CSARSWQVNQPQHF. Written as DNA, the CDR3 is TGCAGTGCTAGATCTTGGCAGGTCAATCAGCCCCAGCATTTT.

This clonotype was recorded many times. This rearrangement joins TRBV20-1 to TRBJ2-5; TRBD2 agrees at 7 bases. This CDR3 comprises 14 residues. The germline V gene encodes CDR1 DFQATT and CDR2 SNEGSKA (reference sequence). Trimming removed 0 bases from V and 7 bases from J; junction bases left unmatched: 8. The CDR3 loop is CSAREERGWVTQYF. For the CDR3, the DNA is TGCAGTGCTAGAGAAGAGCGGGGTTGGGTGACCCAGTACTTC.